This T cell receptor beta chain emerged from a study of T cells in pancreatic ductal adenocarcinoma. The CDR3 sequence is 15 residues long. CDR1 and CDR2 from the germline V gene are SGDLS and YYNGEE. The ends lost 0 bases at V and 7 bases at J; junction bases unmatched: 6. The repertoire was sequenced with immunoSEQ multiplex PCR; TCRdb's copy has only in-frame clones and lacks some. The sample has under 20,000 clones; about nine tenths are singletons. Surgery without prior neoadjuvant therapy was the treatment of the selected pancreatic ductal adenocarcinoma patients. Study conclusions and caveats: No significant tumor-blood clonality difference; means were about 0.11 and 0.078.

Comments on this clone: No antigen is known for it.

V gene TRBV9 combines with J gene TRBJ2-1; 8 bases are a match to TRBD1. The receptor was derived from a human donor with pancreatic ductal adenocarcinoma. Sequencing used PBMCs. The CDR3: CASSVEWTGQNEQFF. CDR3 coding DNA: TGTGCCAGCAGCGTAGAATGGACAGGGCAGAATGAGCAGTTCTTC.